Listed below are T cell receptor beta chains from one sample, sequenced in a study of blood T cell repertoires in COVID-19. Libraries were prepared by immunoSEQ multiplex PCR; TCRdb keeps only in-frame clonotypes and omits some of them. The sample holds fewer than 250,000 clones, about 91% seen once. Source material: PBMCs or T cells enriched from blood (not recorded which). These receptors were obtained from a woman in her twenties or thirties with acute COVID-19. The CDR3 runs from the conserved cysteine through the conserved F or W. The D gene is left open where the match is weak. Expanded clones get a size class; other rows say once, few or many, or leave the size out.

j_call	v_call	clone_size	cdr3_length	d_call	cdr3_aa	cdr3_nt
TRBJ1-1	TRBV7-6	NA	14	TRBD1	CASSLAGTEDEAFF	TGTGCCAGCAGCTTAGCCGGGACAGAGGATGAAGCTTTCTTT
TRBJ1-1	TRBV6-2/TRBV6-3	NA	14	TRBD1	CASSPHQGDAEAFF	TGTGCCAGCAGTCCCCACCAGGGGGACGCTGAAGCTTTCTTT
TRBJ1-5	TRBV5-1	few	14	NA	CASSLEGGNQPQHF	TGCGCCAGCAGCTTGGAGGGGGGGAATCAGCCCCAGCATTTT
TRBJ1-4	TRBV12-5	NA	14	NA	CASGYQGGREKLFF	TGTGCTAGTGGTTACCAGGGAGGTCGTGAAAAACTGTTTTTT
TRBJ2-7	TRBV10-1	NA	12	NA	CASSDSAYEQYF	TGCGCCAGCAGTGATTCTGCCTACGAGCAGTACTTC
TRBJ2-1	TRBV27	NA	14	NA	CASSLTTSPNEQFF	TGTGCCAGCAGTCTTACAACTAGCCCCAATGAGCAGTTCTTC
TRBJ1-4	TRBV2	NA	12	NA	CAIGTANEKLFF	TGTGCCATAGGGACTGCAAATGAAAAACTGTTTTTT
TRBJ2-7	TRBV7-2	NA	12	NA	CASSLSTYEQYF	TGTGCCAGCAGCTTATCCACCTACGAGCAGTACTTC
TRBJ1-2	TRBV5-8	NA	13	NA	CASSVTDNYGYTF	TGTGCCAGCAGCGTGACAGATAACTATGGCTACACCTTC
TRBJ2-2	TRBV10-3	NA	14	NA	CAISDKLVGRELFF	TGTGCCATCAGTGATAAACTAGTTGGCCGGGAGCTGTTTTTT
TRBJ1-5	TRBV6-5	NA	13	NA	CASSYGRSQPQHF	TGTGCCAGCAGTTACGGGAGATCTCAGCCCCAGCATTTT
TRBJ2-5	TRBV19	NA	15	TRBD2	CASSIGTSERETQYF	TGTGCCAGTAGTATAGGGACTAGCGAGCGTGAGACCCAGTACTTC
TRBJ2-7	TRBV6-5	NA	15	TRBD1	CASSDAGTGSYEQYF	TGTGCCAGCAGCGATGCCGGGACAGGGTCCTACGAGCAGTACTTC
TRBJ1-1	TRBV19	NA	12	NA	CASSQQGIKAFF	TGTGCCAGTAGTCAACAGGGAATCAAAGCTTTCTTT
TRBJ1-6	TRBV4-1	NA	16	NA	CASSLQEGRFNSPLHF	TGCGCCAGCAGCCTTCAAGAGGGCAGGTTTAATTCACCCCTCCACTTT
TRBJ1-5	TRBV7-6	NA	15	NA	CASSLRPGFNQPQHF	TGTGCCAGCAGCCTCAGGCCGGGATTCAATCAGCCCCAGCATTTT
TRBJ1-5	TRBV3-1/TRBV3-2	few	13	NA	CASSQDTGQPQHF	TGTGCCAGCAGCCAAGATACAGGACAGCCCCAGCATTTT
TRBJ1-4	TRBV4-3	NA	14	TRBD1	CASSQTGVNEKLFF	TGCGCCAGCAGCCAGACAGGGGTGAATGAAAAACTGTTTTTT
TRBJ2-3	TRBV11-2	NA	15	NA	CASSLGGGGADTQYF	TGTGCCAGCAGCTTAGGAGGGGGAGGGGCAGATACGCAGTATTTT
TRBJ2-7	TRBV19	NA	13	TRBD1	CASSAETGAEQYF	TGTGCCAGTAGTGCCGAAACAGGGGCCGAGCAGTACTTC
TRBJ1-5	TRBV7-2	NA	15	TRBD1	CASSPDRGGNQPQHF	TGTGCCAGCAGCCCGGACAGGGGCGGCAATCAGCCCCAGCATTTT
TRBJ1-5	TRBV6-2/TRBV6-3	NA	12	NA	CASSYGGKPQHF	TGTGCCAGCAGTTACGGGGGCAAGCCCCAGCATTTT
TRBJ1-2	TRBV29-1	NA	13	NA	CSVQQELNYGYTF	TGCAGCGTTCAACAGGAACTTAACTATGGCTACACCTTC
TRBJ2-1	TRBV4-1	NA	16	TRBD2	CASSHGASGGLDEQFF	TGCGCCAGCAGCCACGGGGCTAGCGGGGGTCTCGATGAGCAGTTCTTC
TRBJ2-4	TRBV4-1	NA	19	TRBD1	CASSQRQGAQSVAKNIQYF	TGCGCCAGCAGCCAGAGACAGGGGGCACAGTCGGTAGCCAAAAACATTCAGTACTTC
TRBJ2-5	TRBV9	NA	15	NA	CASSVVAGEEETQYF	TGTGCCAGCAGCGTAGTCGCAGGGGAAGAGGAGACCCAGTACTTC
TRBJ1-1	TRBV5-6	NA	14	NA	CASSLGIGAFLAFF	TGTGCCAGCAGCTTGGGTATAGGGGCGTTCCTGGCTTTCTTT
TRBJ2-1	TRBV7-9	NA	15	NA	CASTPDGRAHNEQFF	TGTGCCAGCACCCCCGACGGCAGGGCCCACAATGAGCAGTTCTTC
TRBJ1-2	TRBV4-1	NA	16	TRBD1	CASSQDRMEGAHGYTF	TGCGCCAGCAGCCAAGATCGGATGGAGGGGGCGCATGGCTACACCTTC
TRBJ2-1	TRBV5-1	NA	13	TRBD2	CASSLTSGEKQFF	TGCGCCAGCAGCTTGACTAGCGGGGAGAAGCAGTTCTTC
TRBJ1-5	TRBV7-9	once	13	NA	CASSLDGVQPQHF	TGTGCCAGCAGCTTAGACGGGGTTCAGCCCCAGCATTTT
TRBJ1-5	TRBV5-5	NA	14	NA	CASSLAGNSQPQHF	TGTGCCAGCAGCTTGGCGGGGAATTCTCAGCCCCAGCATTTT
TRBJ1-5	TRBV7-2	NA	21	TRBD1	CASSLAFPGTGEALSNQPQHF	TGTGCCAGCAGCTTAGCATTCCCCGGGACAGGGGAGGCCCTTAGCAATCAGCCCCAGCATTTT
TRBJ2-3	TRBV7-2	once	18	TRBD2	CASSLTSGGPGRTDTQYF	TGTGCCAGCAGCTTGACTAGCGGGGGGCCAGGGCGGACAGATACGCAGTATTTT
TRBJ1-1	TRBV19	NA	15	TRBD1	CASSTGQGGATEAFF	TGTGCCAGTAGCACAGGACAGGGAGGTGCCACTGAAGCTTTCTTT
TRBJ2-2	TRBV7-9	NA	15	NA	CASSLAAQPTGELFF	TGTGCCAGCAGCTTAGCAGCCCAACCCACCGGGGAGCTGTTTTTT
TRBJ2-2	TRBV2	NA	15	NA	CASSERDSNTGELFF	TGTGCCAGCAGTGAACGGGACTCGAACACCGGGGAGCTGTTTTTT
TRBJ1-6	TRBV27	NA	14	TRBD1	CATTGLAYNSPLHF	TGTGCCACGACAGGGCTAGCTTATAATTCACCCCTCCACTTT
TRBJ1-3	TRBV7-2	NA	15	NA	CASSLGALSGNTIYF	TGTGCCAGCAGCTTAGGGGCACTCTCTGGAAACACCATATATTTT
TRBJ1-5	TRBV5-6	NA	14	TRBD1	CASSHWTGRQPQHF	TGTGCCAGCAGCCACTGGACAGGGCGGCAGCCCCAGCATTTT
TRBJ2-7	TRBV29-1	NA	14	TRBD1	CSVDQTGGSYEQYF	TGCAGCGTTGATCAAACAGGGGGCTCCTACGAGCAGTACTTC
TRBJ2-1	TRBV19	NA	15	NA	CASSIGTTSYNEQFF	TGTGCCAGTAGTATAGGGACAACCTCCTACAATGAGCAGTTCTTC
TRBJ2-5	TRBV10-1	NA	15	TRBD2	CASSESGGSQETQYF	TGCGCCAGCAGTGAAAGCGGGGGGTCCCAAGAGACCCAGTACTTC
TRBJ1-2	TRBV9	once	18	NA	CASSAPGMGRKEGYGYTF	TGTGCCAGCAGCGCACCGGGTATGGGGAGGAAGGAGGGCTATGGCTACACCTTC
TRBJ2-7	TRBV7-6	NA	14	NA	CASSLVFGSYEQYF	TGTGCCAGCAGCTTAGTGTTCGGCTCCTACGAGCAGTACTTC
TRBJ2-7	TRBV4-1	NA	16	TRBD2	CASSQDREDGTYEQYF	TGCGCCAGCAGCCAAGATCGGGAGGACGGCACCTACGAGCAGTACTTC
TRBJ2-7	TRBV6-5	NA	15	TRBD1	CASSQGATYGYEQYF	TGTGCCAGCAGTCAGGGGGCAACCTATGGCTACGAGCAGTACTTC
TRBJ1-1	TRBV10-3	NA	16	TRBD1	CAIRPSTGTANTEAFF	TGTGCCATCAGGCCCAGCACCGGGACAGCGAACACTGAAGCTTTCTTT
TRBJ2-1	TRBV29-1	NA	14	NA	CSVPRVSSYNEQFF	TGCAGCGTTCCCCGGGTAAGCTCCTACAATGAGCAGTTCTTC
TRBJ1-5	TRBV19	NA	14	NA	CASSIEQNNQPQHF	TGTGCCAGTAGTATAGAACAGAACAATCAGCCCCAGCATTTT
TRBJ1-5	TRBV2	NA	15	TRBD1	CASSERQGAAQPQHF	TGTGCCAGCAGTGAACGACAGGGGGCAGCTCAGCCCCAGCATTTT
TRBJ1-1	TRBV7-6	NA	14	NA	CASSLAGRYTEAFF	TGTGCCAGCAGCTTGGCAGGGAGGTACACTGAAGCTTTCTTT